A selection of T cell receptor beta chains follows, all from one sample in a study of OX40 agonist ivuxolimab in advanced cancers. The repertoire was sequenced with immunoSEQ multiplex PCR; TCRdb's copy has only in-frame clones and lacks some. The top ten clones hold 0.75% to 1% of a sample with around 81,000 clones, roughly 88% of them seen once. The sequenced sample was CD4+ or CD8+ T cells sorted from blood, obtained in a trial of the OX40 agonist ivuxolimab. Receptors originate from an adult with an advanced solid tumor such as melanoma, head and neck, liver or kidney cancer. CDR3s include the opening cysteine and the closing phenylalanine or tryptophan.

V,CDR3
TRBV7-3,CASSMSPSGSTDTQYF
TRBV5-4,CASSFPGAAKNIQYF
TRBV19,CASSKTADYGYTF
TRBV28,CASSTNYEQYF
TRBV6-1,CASSFLSGEQYF
TRBV27,CASSGLFSNSPLHF
TRBV25-1,CASSEWALTRQFF
TRBV7-9,CASSYQGNSLYGYTF
TRBV6-5,CASSGRQGSTEAFF
TRBV20-1,CSARNSYEQYF
TRBV27,CASSFDSGSDEQFF
TRBV19,CASSIVSNEQYF
TRBV14,CASNTTRVGRNEQYF
TRBV28,CASSLARAGSYEQYF
TRBV6-5,CASSYSEGYEQYF
TRBV28,CASSPGSEAFF
TRBV5-1,CASSYKTGTEPYEQYF
TRBV6-6,CASRRAAYEQYF
TRBV5-1,CASCSGSLGDTQYF
TRBV6-5,CASIRSGGTDTQYF
TRBV28,CASSLRDSQFF
TRBV5-1,CASSPLSGNTIYF
TRBV4-3,CASSASTGGGRSTDTQYF
TRBV5-1,CASSRDIPLAKNIQYF
TRBV28,CASSPAGEREAETQYF
TRBV9,CASSDLGTGLKETQYF
TRBV6-1,CASSVRQGKPFNEQFF
TRBV7-9,CASSLIGTGNRNTIYF
TRBV7-9,CASSGAASNQPQHF
TRBV10-3,CAISGGTNQGYTF
TRBV7-9,CASSPGTVTVIEKLFF